The rows below give T cell receptor beta chains drawn from one sample of a study of shared clonotypes between healthy human individuals. Sequencing used immunoSEQ multiplex PCR; TCRdb keeps in-frame clones, though not all of them. The table includes 2 million to 2.5 million clones, approximately 94% detected once. Sequenced material: naive CD4+ T cells sorted from blood. The receptors come from a man younger than 30 in good health. The CDR3 runs from the conserved cysteine through the conserved F or W. The order of the fields is CDR3 DNA, CDR3 protein, D gene, J gene, V gene, clone size. A D gene is named only where the DNA matches it firmly. Some rows have no size entry. The others give once, few or many, or a class for an expanded clone.

DNA: TGTGCCAGCAGCCCGGGGGGCCCAACTAATGAAAAACTGTTTTTT; CDR3: CASSPGGPTNEKLFF; D: -; J: TRBJ1-4; V: TRBV6-1; size: -
DNA: TGTGCCAGCAGTTACGCTAGCGGGTCTGCCTACGAGCAGTACTTC; CDR3: CASSYASGSAYEQYF; D: TRBD2; J: TRBJ2-7; V: TRBV6-5; size: -
DNA: TGTGCCAGCAGTGACTACCCGGGACAGGGGGCCTCGGGCTACACCTTC; CDR3: CASSDYPGQGASGYTF; D: TRBD1; J: TRBJ1-2; V: TRBV6-4; size: -
DNA: TGTGCCAGCTCAGTAGGATCCGGGGGCTCTATCGGAAACACCATATATTTT; CDR3: CASSVGSGGSIGNTIYF; D: -; J: TRBJ1-3; V: TRBV18; size: once
DNA: TGCGCCAGCAGCTCTCATACCGTCCCTGAAGCTTTCTTT; CDR3: CASSSHTVPEAFF; D: -; J: TRBJ1-1; V: TRBV5-1; size: -
DNA: TGTGCCAGCAGCAGGGTTAACACTGAAGCTTTCTTT; CDR3: CASSRVNTEAFF; D: -; J: TRBJ1-1; V: TRBV25-1; size: few
DNA: TGTGCCAGCTCACGAAAAGGAGTGGGACAGTCGAACACCGGGGAGCTGTTTTTT; CDR3: CASSRKGVGQSNTGELFF; D: TRBD1; J: TRBJ2-2; V: TRBV18; size: -
DNA: TGCGCCAGCAGCTTAGCGGGAGATGGAGGGACCCAGTACTTC; CDR3: CASSLAGDGGTQYF; D: TRBD2; J: TRBJ2-5; V: TRBV5-1; size: -
DNA: TGCGCCAGCAGCGAGATTTTGGACGGGAACACTGAAGCTTTCTTT; CDR3: CASSEILDGNTEAFF; D: -; J: TRBJ1-1; V: TRBV10-2; size: -
DNA: TGTGCCAGCTCACCATCGGGACAGGCAAAAGCTTTCTTT; CDR3: CASSPSGQAKAFF; D: TRBD1; J: TRBJ1-1; V: TRBV18; size: few
DNA: TGTGCCAGCAGCTTGCAGGGACCCTCTCTAAGAGGAGCCAAAAACATTCAGTACTTC; CDR3: CASSLQGPSLRGAKNIQYF; D: -; J: TRBJ2-4; V: TRBV5-6; size: once
DNA: TGTGCCAGCAGTGGGGATCGGGGGTCGTATAATTCACCCCTCCACTTT; CDR3: CASSGDRGSYNSPLHF; D: -; J: TRBJ1-6; V: TRBV6-1; size: -
DNA: TGTGCCTGGAACCTAGGGGGGCGGCACACTGAAGCTTTCTTT; CDR3: CAWNLGGRHTEAFF; D: -; J: TRBJ1-1; V: TRBV30; size: -
DNA: TGTGCCAGCACCGGACAGGAGAACACTGAAGCTTTCTTT; CDR3: CASTGQENTEAFF; D: TRBD1; J: TRBJ1-1; V: TRBV2; size: -
DNA: TGTGCCAGTAGCCAGGGGTTATACCTCGATTCACCCCTCCACTTT; CDR3: CASSQGLYLDSPLHF; D: -; J: TRBJ1-6; V: TRBV19; size: -
DNA: TGTGCCAGCAGCTCGACAGGTAACACCGGGGAGCTGTTTTTT; CDR3: CASSSTGNTGELFF; D: -; J: TRBJ2-2; V: TRBV5-5; size: -
DNA: TGCGCCAGCAGCCGGACAGGAACAGATACGCAGTATTTT; CDR3: CASSRTGTDTQYF; D: TRBD1; J: TRBJ2-3; V: TRBV10-1; size: -
DNA: TGTGCCAGCAGGGTTCACGGACTCTCTGGAAACACCATATATTTT; CDR3: CASRVHGLSGNTIYF; D: -; J: TRBJ1-3; V: TRBV2; size: -
DNA: TGCGCCAGCAGCTTACCCCTAGCGGGGGGCGTTGAGACCCAGTACTTC; CDR3: CASSLPLAGGVETQYF; D: TRBD2; J: TRBJ2-5; V: TRBV5-1; size: -
DNA: TGTGCCAGCAGCTTGTGGATGGACAGACATAATTCACCCCTCCACTTT; CDR3: CASSLWMDRHNSPLHF; D: -; J: TRBJ1-6; V: TRBV5-6; size: -
DNA: TGTGCCAGCTCACCACAGGGTCAGAGCGCCGGAGATACGCAGTATTTT; CDR3: CASSPQGQSAGDTQYF; D: -; J: TRBJ2-3; V: TRBV18; size: -
DNA: TGTGCCAGCAGTTACCTCGGGAAAGCGGGGAACGAGCAGTACTTC; CDR3: CASSYLGKAGNEQYF; D: TRBD2; J: TRBJ2-7; V: TRBV6-6; size: -
DNA: TGTGCCAGCAGCTGGGCCCCGGTAACAACAGCAACTAATGAAAAACTGTTTTTT; CDR3: CASSWAPVTTATNEKLFF; D: -; J: TRBJ1-4; V: TRBV7-9; size: -
DNA: TGTGCCAGCAGGCTGGGACTACAAGAGACCCAGTACTTC; CDR3: CASRLGLQETQYF; D: TRBD2; J: TRBJ2-5; V: TRBV7-9; size: -
DNA: TGTGCCAGCAGCTGGCTAAGGGGCTCAGAGACCCAGTACTTC; CDR3: CASSWLRGSETQYF; D: -; J: TRBJ2-5; V: TRBV7-6; size: -
DNA: TGTGCCAGCAGCAGAAGCGGGAGATCCTACGAGCAGTACTTC; CDR3: CASSRSGRSYEQYF; D: TRBD2; J: TRBJ2-7; V: TRBV7-2; size: once
DNA: TGTGCCAGCGGAACAGGGAGCACCTACGAGCAGTACTTC; CDR3: CASGTGSTYEQYF; D: -; J: TRBJ2-7; V: TRBV7-2; size: once
DNA: TGTGCCATCCGACCAGGGGGCAACCAGGGCGAGCAGTACTTC; CDR3: CAIRPGGNQGEQYF; D: TRBD1; J: TRBJ2-7; V: TRBV10-3; size: -
DNA: TGTGCCAGCAGCGTAGCCCCACAGGGGGGGGAGAACACTGAAGCTTTCTTT; CDR3: CASSVAPQGGENTEAFF; D: TRBD1; J: TRBJ1-1; V: TRBV9; size: -
DNA: TGTGCAAGTCGCTTCGACAGGGGAGTAGCCAAAAACATTCAGTACTTC; CDR3: CASRFDRGVAKNIQYF; D: -; J: TRBJ2-4; V: TRBV12-2; size: -
DNA: TGTGCCACCGGGGGCGGGTTCTACGAGCAGTACTTC; CDR3: CATGGGFYEQYF; D: -; J: TRBJ2-7; V: TRBV10-3; size: -
DNA: TGTGCCTGGAGACCCCCAGGGAACACCGGGGAGCTGTTTTTT; CDR3: CAWRPPGNTGELFF; D: -; J: TRBJ2-2; V: TRBV30; size: -
DNA: TGTGCCAGCACCCAACGGACAGAACCTTCAGATACGCAGTATTTT; CDR3: CASTQRTEPSDTQYF; D: -; J: TRBJ2-3; V: TRBV2; size: -
DNA: TGTGCCAGCAGCGACCGGGACAGGGGAAACTATGGCTACACCTTC; CDR3: CASSDRDRGNYGYTF; D: TRBD1; J: TRBJ1-2; V: TRBV5-4; size: -
DNA: TGTGCCAGCAGCTTAGTAGGAGGTAGTTCACCCCTCCACTTT; CDR3: CASSLVGGSSPLHF; D: -; J: TRBJ1-6; V: TRBV11-2; size: -
DNA: TGTGCCAGCAGCGCGATGGACGGCCGGGCTGGAAACACCATATATTTT; CDR3: CASSAMDGRAGNTIYF; D: -; J: TRBJ1-3; V: TRBV9; size: -
DNA: TGTGCCAGCAGCGCTGGGGGACAGGGAGTACAAGAGACCCAGTACTTC; CDR3: CASSAGGQGVQETQYF; D: TRBD1; J: TRBJ2-5; V: TRBV9; size: -
DNA: TGCGCCAGCAGCTTGGCGGGACAGGCCTCCTACAATGAGCAGTTCTTC; CDR3: CASSLAGQASYNEQFF; D: TRBD1; J: TRBJ2-1; V: TRBV5-1; size: -
DNA: TGCGCCAGCACGCCGAGGACAGGGTCCTATGGCTACACCTTC; CDR3: CASTPRTGSYGYTF; D: TRBD1; J: TRBJ1-2; V: TRBV5-1; size: -
DNA: TGCGCCAGCAGCCAAGTTGGGGGGTTGGGTCAGCCCCAGCATTTT; CDR3: CASSQVGGLGQPQHF; D: -; J: TRBJ1-5; V: TRBV4-1; size: -
DNA: TGCGCCAGCAGCTTGAGCGGGAACTCAAATCAGCCCCAGCATTTT; CDR3: CASSLSGNSNQPQHF; D: -; J: TRBJ1-5; V: TRBV5-1; size: -
DNA: TGTGCCAGCAGCCAACTGGGGGGATCAGATACGCAGTATTTT; CDR3: CASSQLGGSDTQYF; D: -; J: TRBJ2-3; V: TRBV14; size: -